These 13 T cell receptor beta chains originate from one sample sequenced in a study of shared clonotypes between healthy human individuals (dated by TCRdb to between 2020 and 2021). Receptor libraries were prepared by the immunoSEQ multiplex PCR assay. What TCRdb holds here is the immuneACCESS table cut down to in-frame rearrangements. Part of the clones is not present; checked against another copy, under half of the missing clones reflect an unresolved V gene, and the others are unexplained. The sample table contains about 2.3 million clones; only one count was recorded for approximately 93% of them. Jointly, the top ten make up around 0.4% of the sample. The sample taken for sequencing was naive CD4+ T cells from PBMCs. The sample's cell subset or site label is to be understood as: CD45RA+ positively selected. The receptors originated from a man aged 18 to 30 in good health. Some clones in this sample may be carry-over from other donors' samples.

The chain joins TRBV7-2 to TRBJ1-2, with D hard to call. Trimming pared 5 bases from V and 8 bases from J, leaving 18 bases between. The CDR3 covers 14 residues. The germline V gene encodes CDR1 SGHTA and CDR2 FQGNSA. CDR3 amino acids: CASSLQIGSNGYTF. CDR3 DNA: TGTGCCAGCAGCCTCCAGATCGGTTCGAACGGCTACACCTTC.

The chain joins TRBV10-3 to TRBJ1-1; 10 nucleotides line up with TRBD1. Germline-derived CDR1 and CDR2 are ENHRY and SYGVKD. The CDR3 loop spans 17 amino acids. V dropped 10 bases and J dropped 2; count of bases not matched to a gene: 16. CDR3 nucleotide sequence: TGTGCCACTCAAACGGGACAGGGGTTTTTTGAAAACACTGAAGCTTTCTTT. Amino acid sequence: CATQTGQGFFENTEAFF.

CDR3 DNA sequence: TGTGCCAGCAGTCATCGTAGGGGCGGGAGGGCTCGCAATGAGCAGTTCTTC. Its protein product is CASSHRRGGRARNEQFF. This sequence joins TRBV28 and TRBJ2-1; 9 bases agree with TRBD2. The germline CDR1 and CDR2 sequences are MDHEN and SYDVKM. The ends lost 5 bases at V and 6 bases at J; junction bases unmatched: 14. The CDR3 runs to 17 residues. Looking up the rest from reference TRBV28 and TRBJ2-1 gives the full variable domain: DVKVTQSSRYLVKRTGEKVFLECVQDMDHENMFWYRQDPGLGLRLIYFSYDVKMKEKGDIPEGYSVSREKKERFSLILESASTNQTSMYLCASSHRRGGRARNEQFFGPGTRLTVL.

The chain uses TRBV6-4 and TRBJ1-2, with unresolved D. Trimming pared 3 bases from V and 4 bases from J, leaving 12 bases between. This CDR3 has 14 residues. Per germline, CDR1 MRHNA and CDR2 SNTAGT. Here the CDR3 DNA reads TGTGCCAGCAGTGAGGGCCCGGGGTCCTATGGCTACACCTTC. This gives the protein CASSEGPGSYGYTF.

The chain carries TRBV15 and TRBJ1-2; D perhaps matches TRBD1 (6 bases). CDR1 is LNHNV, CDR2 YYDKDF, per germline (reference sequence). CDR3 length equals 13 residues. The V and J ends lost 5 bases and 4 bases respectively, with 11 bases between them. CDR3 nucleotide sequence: TGTGCCACCAGCCAGGGGTTCTCCTATGGCTACACCTTC. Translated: CATSQGFSYGYTF.

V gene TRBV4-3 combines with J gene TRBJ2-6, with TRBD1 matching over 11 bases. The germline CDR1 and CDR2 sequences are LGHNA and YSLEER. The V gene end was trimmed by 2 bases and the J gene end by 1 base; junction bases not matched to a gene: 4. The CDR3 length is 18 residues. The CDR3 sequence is CASSQRGQGVSGANVLTF. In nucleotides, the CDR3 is TGCGCCAGCAGCCAACGGGGACAGGGGGTATCTGGGGCCAACGTCCTGACTTTC.

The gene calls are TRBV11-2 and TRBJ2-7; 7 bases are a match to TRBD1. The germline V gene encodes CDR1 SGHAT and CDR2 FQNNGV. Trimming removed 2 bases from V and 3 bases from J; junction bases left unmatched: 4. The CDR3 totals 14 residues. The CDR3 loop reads CASSLPNRGYEQYF. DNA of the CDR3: TGTGCCAGCAGCTTACCCAACAGGGGCTACGAGCAGTACTTC.

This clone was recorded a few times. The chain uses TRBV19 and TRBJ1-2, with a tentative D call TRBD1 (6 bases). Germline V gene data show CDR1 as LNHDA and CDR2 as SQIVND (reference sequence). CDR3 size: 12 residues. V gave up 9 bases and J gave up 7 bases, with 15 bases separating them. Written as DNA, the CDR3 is TGTGCCAGCAACAGGGTTGGGAGTGGCTACACCTTC. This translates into CASNRVGSGYTF.

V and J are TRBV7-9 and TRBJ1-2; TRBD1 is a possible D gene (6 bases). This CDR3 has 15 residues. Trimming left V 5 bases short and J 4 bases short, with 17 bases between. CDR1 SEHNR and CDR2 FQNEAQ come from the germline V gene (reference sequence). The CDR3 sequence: CASSRGTNLPYGYTF. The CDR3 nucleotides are TGTGCCAGCAGCCGCGGGACAAATCTTCCCTATGGCTACACCTTC.

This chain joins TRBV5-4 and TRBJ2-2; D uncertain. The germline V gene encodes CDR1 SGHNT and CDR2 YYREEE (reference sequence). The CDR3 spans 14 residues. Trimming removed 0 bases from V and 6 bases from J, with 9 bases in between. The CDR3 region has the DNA TGTGCCAGCAGCTTGGACAGAACCCCCGGGGAGCTGTTTTTT. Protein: CASSLDRTPGELFF.

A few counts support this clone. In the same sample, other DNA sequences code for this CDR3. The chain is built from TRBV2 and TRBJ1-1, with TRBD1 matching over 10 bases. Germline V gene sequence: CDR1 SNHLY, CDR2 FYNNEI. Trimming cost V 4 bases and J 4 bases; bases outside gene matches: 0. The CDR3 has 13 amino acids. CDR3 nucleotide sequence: TGTGCCAGCAGTGGGGACAGGGGCACTGAAGCTTTCTTT. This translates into CASSGDRGTEAFF.

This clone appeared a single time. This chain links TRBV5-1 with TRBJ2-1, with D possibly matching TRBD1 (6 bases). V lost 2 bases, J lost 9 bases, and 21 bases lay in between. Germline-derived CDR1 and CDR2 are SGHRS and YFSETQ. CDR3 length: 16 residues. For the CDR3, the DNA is TGCGCCAGCAGCTTAACAGGGTATGGTGGTATTGGTGAGCAGTTCTTC. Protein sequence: CASSLTGYGGIGEQFF.

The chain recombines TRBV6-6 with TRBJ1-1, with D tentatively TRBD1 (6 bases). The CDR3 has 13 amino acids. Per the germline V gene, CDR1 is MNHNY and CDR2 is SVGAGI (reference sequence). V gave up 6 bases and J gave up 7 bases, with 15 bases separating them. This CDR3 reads CASSPPGAIEAFF. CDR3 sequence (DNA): TGTGCCAGCAGCCCGCCAGGGGCGATTGAAGCTTTCTTT.